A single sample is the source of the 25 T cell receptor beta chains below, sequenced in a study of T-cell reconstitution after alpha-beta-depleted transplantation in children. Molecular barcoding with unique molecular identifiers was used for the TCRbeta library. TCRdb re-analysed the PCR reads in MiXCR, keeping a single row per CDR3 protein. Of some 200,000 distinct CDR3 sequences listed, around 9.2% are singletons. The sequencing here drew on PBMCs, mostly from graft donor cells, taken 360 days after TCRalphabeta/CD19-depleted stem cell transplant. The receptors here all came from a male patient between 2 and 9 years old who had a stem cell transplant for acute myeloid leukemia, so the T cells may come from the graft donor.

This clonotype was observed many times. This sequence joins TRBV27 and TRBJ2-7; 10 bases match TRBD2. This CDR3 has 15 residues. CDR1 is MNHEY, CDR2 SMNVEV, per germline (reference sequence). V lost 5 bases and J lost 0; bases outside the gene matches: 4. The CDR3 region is CASSKAGGSSYEQYF. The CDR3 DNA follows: TGTGCCAGCAGTAAAGCGGGAGGGAGCTCCTACGAGCAGTACTTC.

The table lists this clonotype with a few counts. CDR3 region: CASSWRDSRETQYF. The CDR3 DNA reads as TGTGCCAGCAGTTGGCGGGACTCTCGGGAGACCCAGTACTTC. J is TRBJ2-5 and V is TRBV12-3 or TRBV12-4, with a weak D call TRBD2 (6 bases). The CDR3 has 14 amino acids. V was shortened by 4 bases and J by 5 bases, with 14 bases between the two germline ends.

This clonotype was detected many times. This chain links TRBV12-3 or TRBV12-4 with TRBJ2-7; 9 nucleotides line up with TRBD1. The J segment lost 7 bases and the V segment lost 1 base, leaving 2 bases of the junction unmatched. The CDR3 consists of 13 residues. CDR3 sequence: CASSLDRGLEQYF. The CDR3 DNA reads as TGTGCCAGCAGTTTAGACAGGGGGCTGGAGCAGTACTTC.

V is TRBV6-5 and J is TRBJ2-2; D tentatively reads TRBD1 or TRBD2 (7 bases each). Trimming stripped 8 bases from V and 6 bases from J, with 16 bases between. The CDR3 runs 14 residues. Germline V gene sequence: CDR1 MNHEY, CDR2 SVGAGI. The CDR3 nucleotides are TGTGCCAGCGGTAACAGGGGAGGGGCCGGGGAGCTGTTTTTT. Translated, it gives CASGNRGGAGELFF.

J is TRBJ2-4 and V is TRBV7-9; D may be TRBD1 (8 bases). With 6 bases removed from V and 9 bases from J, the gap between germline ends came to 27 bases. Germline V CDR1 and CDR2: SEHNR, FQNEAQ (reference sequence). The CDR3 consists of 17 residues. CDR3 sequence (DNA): TGTGCCAGCAGTAGGGCGGGGGAGTACGACAGGGGCGGCATTCAGTACTTC. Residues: CASSRAGEYDRGGIQYF.

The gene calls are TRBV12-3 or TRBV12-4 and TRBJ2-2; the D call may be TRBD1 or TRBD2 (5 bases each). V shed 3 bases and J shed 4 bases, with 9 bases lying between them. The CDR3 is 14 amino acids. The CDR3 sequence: CASSFGGTTGELFF. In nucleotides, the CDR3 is TGTGCCAGCAGTTTTGGGGGAACCACCGGGGAGCTGTTTTTT.

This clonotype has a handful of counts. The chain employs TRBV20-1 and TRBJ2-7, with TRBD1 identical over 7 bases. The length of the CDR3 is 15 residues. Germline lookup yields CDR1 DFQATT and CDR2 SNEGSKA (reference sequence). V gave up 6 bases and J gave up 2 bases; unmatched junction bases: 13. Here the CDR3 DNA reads TGCAGTGCAGCTAGGCGGCAGGGGGTAACCTACGAGCAGTACGTC. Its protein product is CSAARRQGVTYEQYV.

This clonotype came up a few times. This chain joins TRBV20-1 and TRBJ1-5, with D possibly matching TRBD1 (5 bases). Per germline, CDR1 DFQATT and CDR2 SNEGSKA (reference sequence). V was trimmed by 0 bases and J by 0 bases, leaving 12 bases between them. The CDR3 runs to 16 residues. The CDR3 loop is CSARDRGVYSNQPQHF. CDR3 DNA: TGCAGTGCTAGAGATCGGGGGGTGTATAGCAATCAGCCCCAGCATTTT.

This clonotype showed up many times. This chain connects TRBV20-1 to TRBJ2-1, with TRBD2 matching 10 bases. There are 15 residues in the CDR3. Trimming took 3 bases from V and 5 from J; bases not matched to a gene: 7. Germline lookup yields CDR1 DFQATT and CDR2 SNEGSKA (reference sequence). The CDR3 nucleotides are TGCAGTGCTAGTGTTTCTAGCGGGGGAAACAATGAGCAGTTCTTC. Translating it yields CSASVSSGGNNEQFF.

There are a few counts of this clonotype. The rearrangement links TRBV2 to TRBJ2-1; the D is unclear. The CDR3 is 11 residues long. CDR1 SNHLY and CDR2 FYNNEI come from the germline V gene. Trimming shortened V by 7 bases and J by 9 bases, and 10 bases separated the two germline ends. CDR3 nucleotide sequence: TGTGCCAGCACCCTAGTTCTTGAGCAGTTCTTC. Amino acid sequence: CASTLVLEQFF.

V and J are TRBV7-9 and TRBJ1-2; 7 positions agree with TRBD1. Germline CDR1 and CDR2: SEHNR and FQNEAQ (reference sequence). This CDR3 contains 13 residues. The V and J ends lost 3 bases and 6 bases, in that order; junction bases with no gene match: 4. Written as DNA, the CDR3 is TGTGCCAGCAGCTTCTCAGGGGGGAATGGCTACACCTTC. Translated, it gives CASSFSGGNGYTF.

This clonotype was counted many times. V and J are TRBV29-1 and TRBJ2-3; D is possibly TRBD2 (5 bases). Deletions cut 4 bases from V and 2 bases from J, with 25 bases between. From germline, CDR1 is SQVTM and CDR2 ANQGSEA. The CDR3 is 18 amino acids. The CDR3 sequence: CSVASTSRGILSTDTQYF. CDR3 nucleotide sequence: TGCAGCGTTGCCTCCACTAGTAGAGGGATTCTTTCCACAGATACGCAGTATTTT.

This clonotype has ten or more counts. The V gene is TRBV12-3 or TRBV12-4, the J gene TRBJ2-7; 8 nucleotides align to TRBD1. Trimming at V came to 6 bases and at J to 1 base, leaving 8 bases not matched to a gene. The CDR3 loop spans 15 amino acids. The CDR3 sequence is CASRQDRGSSYEQYF. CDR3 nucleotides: TGTGCCAGCAGGCAAGACAGGGGCTCTTCCTACGAGCAGTACTTC.

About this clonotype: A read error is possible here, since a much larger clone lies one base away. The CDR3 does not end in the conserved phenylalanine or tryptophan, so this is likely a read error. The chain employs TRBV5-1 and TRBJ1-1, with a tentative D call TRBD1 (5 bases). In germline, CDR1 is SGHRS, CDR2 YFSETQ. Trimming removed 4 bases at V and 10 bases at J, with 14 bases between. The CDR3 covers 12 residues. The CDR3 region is CASSPWTGGAFS. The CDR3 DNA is TGCGCCAGCAGCCCTTGGACGGGGGGAGCTTTCTCT.

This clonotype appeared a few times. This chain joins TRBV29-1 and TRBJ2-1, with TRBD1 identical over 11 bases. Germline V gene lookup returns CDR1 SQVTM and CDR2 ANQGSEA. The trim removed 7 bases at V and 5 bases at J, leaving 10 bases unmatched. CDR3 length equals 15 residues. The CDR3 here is CSDLHGQGAHNEQFF. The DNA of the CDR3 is TGCAGCGACCTCCACGGACAGGGGGCCCACAATGAGCAGTTCTTC.

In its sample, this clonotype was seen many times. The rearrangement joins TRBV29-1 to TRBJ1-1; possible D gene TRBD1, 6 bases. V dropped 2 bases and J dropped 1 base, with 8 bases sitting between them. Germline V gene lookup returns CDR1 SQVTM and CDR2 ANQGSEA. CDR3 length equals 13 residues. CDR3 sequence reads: CSVEKQGNTEAFF. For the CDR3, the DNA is TGCAGCGTTGAAAAACAGGGGAACACTGAAGCTTTCTTT. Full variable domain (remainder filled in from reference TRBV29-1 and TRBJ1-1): SAVISQKPSRDICQRGTSLTIQCQVDSQVTMMFWYRQQPGQSLTLIATANQGSEATYESGFVIDKFPISRPNLTFSTLTVSNMSPEDSSIYLCSVEKQGNTEAFFGQGTRLTVV.

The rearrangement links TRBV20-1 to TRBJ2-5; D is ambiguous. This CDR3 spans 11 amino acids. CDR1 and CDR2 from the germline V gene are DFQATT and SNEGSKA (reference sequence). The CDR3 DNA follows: TGCAGCAGTACTCTTCAAGAGACCCAGTACTTC. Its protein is CSSTLQETQYF.

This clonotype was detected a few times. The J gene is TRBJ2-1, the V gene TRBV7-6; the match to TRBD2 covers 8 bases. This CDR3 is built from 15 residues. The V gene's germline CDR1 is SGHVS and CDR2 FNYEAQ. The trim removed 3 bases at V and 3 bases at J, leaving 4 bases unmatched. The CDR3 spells CASSFSGILYNEQFF. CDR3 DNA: TGTGCCAGCAGCTTTAGCGGGATCCTCTACAATGAGCAGTTCTTC. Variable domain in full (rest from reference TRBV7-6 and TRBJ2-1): GAGVSQSPRYKVTKRGQDVALRCDPISGHVSLYWYRQALGQGPEFLTYFNYEAQQDKSGLPNDRFSAERPEGSISTLTIQRTEQRDSAMYRCASSFSGILYNEQFFGPGTRLTVL.

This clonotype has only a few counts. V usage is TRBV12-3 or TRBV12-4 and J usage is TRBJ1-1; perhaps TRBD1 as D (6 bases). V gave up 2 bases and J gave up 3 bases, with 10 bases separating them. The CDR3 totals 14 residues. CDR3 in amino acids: CASSLSDRHTEAFF. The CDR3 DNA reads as TGTGCCAGCAGTTTAAGCGACAGGCACACTGAAGCTTTCTTT.

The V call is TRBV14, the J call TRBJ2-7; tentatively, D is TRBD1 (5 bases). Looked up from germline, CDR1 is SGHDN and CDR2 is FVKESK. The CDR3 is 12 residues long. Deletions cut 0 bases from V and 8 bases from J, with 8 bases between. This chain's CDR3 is CASSQERGKQYV. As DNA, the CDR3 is TGTGCCAGCAGCCAAGAAAGGGGAAAGCAGTACGTC.

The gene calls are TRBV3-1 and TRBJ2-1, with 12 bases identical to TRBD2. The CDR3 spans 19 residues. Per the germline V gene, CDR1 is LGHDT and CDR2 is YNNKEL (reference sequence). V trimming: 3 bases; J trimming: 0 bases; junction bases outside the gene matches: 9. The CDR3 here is CASSQGLAGAPSSYNEQFF. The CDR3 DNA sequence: TGTGCCAGCAGCCAGGGACTAGCGGGCGCCCCAAGCTCCTACAATGAGCAGTTCTTC.

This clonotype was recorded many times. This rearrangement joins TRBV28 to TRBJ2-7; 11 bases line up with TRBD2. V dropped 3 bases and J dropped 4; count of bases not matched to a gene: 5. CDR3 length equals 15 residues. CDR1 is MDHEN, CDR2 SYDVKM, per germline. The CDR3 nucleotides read TGTGCCAGCAGTTTTCTAGCGGGAGGAATGTACGAGCAGTACTTC. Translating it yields CASSFLAGGMYEQYF.

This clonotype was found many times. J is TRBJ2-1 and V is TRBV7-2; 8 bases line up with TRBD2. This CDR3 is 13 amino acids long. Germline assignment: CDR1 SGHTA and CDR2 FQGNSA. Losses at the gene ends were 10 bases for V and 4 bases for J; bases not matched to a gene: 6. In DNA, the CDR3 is TGTGCCACGGCTAGCGGGTCATACAATGAGCAGTTCTTC. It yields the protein CATASGSYNEQFF.

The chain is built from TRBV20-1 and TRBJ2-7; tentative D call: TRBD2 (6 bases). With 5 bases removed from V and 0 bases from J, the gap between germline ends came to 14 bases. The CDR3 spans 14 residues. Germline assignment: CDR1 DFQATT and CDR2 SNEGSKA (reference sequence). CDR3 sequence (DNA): TGCAGTGCTCGGGGGTCCTCTAGCTCCTACGAGCAGTACTTC. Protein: CSARGSSSSYEQYF.

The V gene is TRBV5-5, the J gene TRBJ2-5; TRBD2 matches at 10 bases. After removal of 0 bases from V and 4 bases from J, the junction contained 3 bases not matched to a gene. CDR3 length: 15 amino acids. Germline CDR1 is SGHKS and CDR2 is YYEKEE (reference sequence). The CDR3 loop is CASSLERLAGETQYF. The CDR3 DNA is TGTGCCAGCAGCTTGGAACGACTAGCGGGAGAGACCCAGTACTTC.